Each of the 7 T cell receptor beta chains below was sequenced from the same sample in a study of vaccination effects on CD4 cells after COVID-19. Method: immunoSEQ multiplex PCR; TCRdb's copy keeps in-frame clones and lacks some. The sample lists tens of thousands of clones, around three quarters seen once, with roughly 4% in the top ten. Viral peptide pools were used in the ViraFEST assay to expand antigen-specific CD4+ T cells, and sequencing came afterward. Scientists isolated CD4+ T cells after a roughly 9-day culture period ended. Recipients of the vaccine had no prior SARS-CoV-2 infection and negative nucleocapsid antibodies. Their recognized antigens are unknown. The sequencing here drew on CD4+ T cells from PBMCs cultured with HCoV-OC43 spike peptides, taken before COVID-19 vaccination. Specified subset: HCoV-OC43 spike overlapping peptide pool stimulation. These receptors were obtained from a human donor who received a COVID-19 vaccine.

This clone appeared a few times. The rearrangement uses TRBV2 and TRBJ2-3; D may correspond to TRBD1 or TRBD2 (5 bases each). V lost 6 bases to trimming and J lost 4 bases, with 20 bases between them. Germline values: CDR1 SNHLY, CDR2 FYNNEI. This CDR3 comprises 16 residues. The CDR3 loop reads CASRQEGPKVPDTQYF. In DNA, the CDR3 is TGTGCCAGCAGACAAGAGGGGCCCAAAGTACCAGATACGCAGTATTTT. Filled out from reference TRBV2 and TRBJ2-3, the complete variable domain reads EPEVTQTPSHQVTQMGQEVILRCVPISNHLYFYWYRQILGQKVEFLVSFYNNEISEKSEIFDDQFSVERPDGSNFTLKIRSTKLEDSAMYFCASRQEGPKVPDTQYFGPGTRLTVL.

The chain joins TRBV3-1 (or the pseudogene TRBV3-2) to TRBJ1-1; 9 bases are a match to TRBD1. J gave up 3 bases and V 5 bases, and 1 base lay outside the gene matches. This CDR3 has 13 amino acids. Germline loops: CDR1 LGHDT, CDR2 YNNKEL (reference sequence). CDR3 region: CASSGTGHTEAFF. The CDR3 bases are TGTGCCAGCAGCGGGACAGGGCACACTGAAGCTTTCTTT.

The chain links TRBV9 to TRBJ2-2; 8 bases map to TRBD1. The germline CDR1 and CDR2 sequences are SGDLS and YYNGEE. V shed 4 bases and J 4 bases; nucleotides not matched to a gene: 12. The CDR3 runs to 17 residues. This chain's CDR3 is CASSLSTGGPGTGELFF. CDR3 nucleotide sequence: TGTGCCAGCAGCCTATCTACAGGGGGTCCGGGCACCGGGGAGCTGTTTTTT.

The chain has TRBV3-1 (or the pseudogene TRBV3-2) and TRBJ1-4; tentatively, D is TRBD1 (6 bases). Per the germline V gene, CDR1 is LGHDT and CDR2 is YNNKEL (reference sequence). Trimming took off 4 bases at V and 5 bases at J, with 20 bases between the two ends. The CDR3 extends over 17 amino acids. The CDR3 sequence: CASSLFSGGTYNEKLFF. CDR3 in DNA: TGTGCCAGCAGCCTTTTTTCGGGGGGGACATACAATGAAAAACTGTTTTTT.

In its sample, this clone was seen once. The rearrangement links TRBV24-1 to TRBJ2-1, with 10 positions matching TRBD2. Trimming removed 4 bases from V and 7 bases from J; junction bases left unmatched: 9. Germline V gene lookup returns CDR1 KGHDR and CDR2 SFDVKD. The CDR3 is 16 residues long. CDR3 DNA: TGTGCCACCAGTGAGGGGGGGCTAGCGGGAGATAATGAGCAGTTCTTC. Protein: CATSEGGLAGDNEQFF.

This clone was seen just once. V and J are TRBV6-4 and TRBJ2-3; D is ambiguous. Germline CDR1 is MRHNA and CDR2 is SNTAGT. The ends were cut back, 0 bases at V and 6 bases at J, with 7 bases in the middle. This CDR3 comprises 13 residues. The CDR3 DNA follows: TGTGCCAGCAGTGACTCTTTTGTGGATACGCAGTATTTT. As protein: CASSDSFVDTQYF.

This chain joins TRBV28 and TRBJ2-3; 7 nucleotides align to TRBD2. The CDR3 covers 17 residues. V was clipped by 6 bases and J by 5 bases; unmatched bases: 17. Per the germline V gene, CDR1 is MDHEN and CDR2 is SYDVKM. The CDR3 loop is CASRPTDSKGRGDTQYF. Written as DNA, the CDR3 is TGTGCCAGCAGACCAACAGACAGTAAAGGGAGGGGAGATACGCAGTATTTT.